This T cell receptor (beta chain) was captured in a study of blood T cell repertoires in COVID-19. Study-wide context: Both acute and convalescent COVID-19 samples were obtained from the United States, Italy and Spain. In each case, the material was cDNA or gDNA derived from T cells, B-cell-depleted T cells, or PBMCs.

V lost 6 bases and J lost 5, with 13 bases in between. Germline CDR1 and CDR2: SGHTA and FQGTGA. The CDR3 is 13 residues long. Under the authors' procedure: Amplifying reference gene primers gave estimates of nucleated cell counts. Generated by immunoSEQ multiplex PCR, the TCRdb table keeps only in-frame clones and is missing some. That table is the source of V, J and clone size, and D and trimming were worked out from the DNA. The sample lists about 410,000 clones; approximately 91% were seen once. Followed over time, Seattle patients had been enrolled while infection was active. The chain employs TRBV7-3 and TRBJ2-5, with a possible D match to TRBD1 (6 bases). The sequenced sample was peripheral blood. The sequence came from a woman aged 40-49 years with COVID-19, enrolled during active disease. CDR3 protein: CASSPGVGETQYF. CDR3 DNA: TGTGCCAGCAGTCCAGGGGTCGGGGAGACCCAGTACTTC.